These 16 T cell receptor beta chains were all obtained from the same sample, sequenced in a study of early T cells in non-severe SARS-CoV-2 infection. In TCRdb, the 5' RACE reads were re-called with MiXCR into one record per CDR3 protein. Of about 28,000 distinct CDR3 sequences in the sample, about 5.7% were seen once. The sample taken for sequencing was whole blood. The receptors originated from an adult who was a healthcare worker with PCR-confirmed SARS-CoV-2 infection or an uninfected control (not recorded which).

This clonotype showed up just a few times. The CDR3, as DNA: TGTGCTAGTGGTCCTGGGGTCAAGGGCACTGAAGCTTTCTTT. This translates into CASGPGVKGTEAFF. This chain links TRBV12-5 with TRBJ1-1; D remains ambiguous. V gave up 5 bases and J gave up 4 bases, with 14 bases separating them. This CDR3 is built from 14 residues. Per germline, CDR1 LGHNT and CDR2 FRNRAP.

This clonotype was seen many times. This chain's CDR3 is CASSQDMRGLTYEQYF. CDR3 nucleotide sequence: TGCGCCAGCAGCCAAGATATGAGGGGGCTTACCTACGAGCAGTACTTC. J is TRBJ2-7 and V is TRBV4-3; TRBD1 agrees at 7 bases. CDR3 length: 16 residues. Per the germline V gene, CDR1 is LGHNA and CDR2 is YSLEER. V gave up 0 bases and J gave up 2 bases; unmatched junction bases: 7.

This clonotype was picked up a small number of times. The V gene is TRBV12-3 or TRBV12-4, the J gene TRBJ1-2; D remains ambiguous. Trimming shortened V by 6 bases and J by 4 bases, and 18 bases separated the two germline ends. CDR3 length: 15 amino acids. The CDR3 is CASRIQIDGPYGYTF. The CDR3 DNA is TGTGCCAGCAGGATTCAAATAGACGGACCCTATGGCTACACCTTC.

This clonotype was detected only a few times. This sequence joins TRBV7-2 and TRBJ2-5; 8 bases agree with TRBD2. Germline V gives CDR1 SGHTA, CDR2 FQGNSA. The CDR3 has 14 residues. V shed 5 bases and J 5 bases; nucleotides not matched to a gene: 7. The CDR3 spells CASSPSSGRETQYF. For the CDR3, the DNA is TGTGCCAGCAGCCCATCTAGCGGGCGCGAGACCCAGTACTTC.

This clonotype was detected only a few times. The chain uses TRBV27 and TRBJ2-1; TRBD2 aligns across 7 bases. Germline V gives CDR1 MNHEY, CDR2 SMNVEV (reference sequence). CDR3 size: 14 residues. V trimming: 8 bases; J trimming: 0 bases; junction bases outside the gene matches: 4. The CDR3 region is CASAPGGSYNEQFF. CDR3 nucleotide sequence: TGTGCCAGCGCGCCGGGGGGCTCCTACAATGAGCAGTTCTTC.

This clonotype was observed at least ten times. V is TRBV18 and J is TRBJ1-2; possibly TRBD1 for D (5 bases). V was trimmed by 1 base and J by 5 bases, leaving 14 bases between them. CDR1 KGHSH and CDR2 LQKENI come from the germline V gene. This CDR3 has 15 residues. CDR3 DNA: TGTGCCAGCTCACCACGGGCAGGGAATGATTATGGCTACACCTTC. Protein product: CASSPRAGNDYGYTF.

This clonotype was seen ten or more times. V usage is TRBV5-6 and J usage is TRBJ1-6; no reliable D call. This CDR3 spans 15 amino acids. Trimming took off 2 bases at V and 5 bases at J, with 11 bases between the two ends. Germline-derived CDR1 and CDR2 are SGHDT and YYEEEE. The CDR3 region is CASSFLSQDNSPLHF. The CDR3 region has the DNA TGTGCCAGCAGCTTTCTATCCCAAGATAATTCACCCCTCCACTTT.

Many counts were recorded for this clonotype. The chain employs TRBV7-9 and TRBJ2-7; TRBD1 is a possible D gene (5 bases). Trimming took 4 bases from V and 0 from J, leaving 16 bases between them. CDR3 length: 16 residues. The V gene's germline CDR1 is SEHNR and CDR2 FQNEAQ (reference sequence). Here the CDR3 DNA reads TGTGCCAGCAGCTCATTCCAGGGTCCTCCCTCCTACGAGCAGTACTTC. Translation: CASSSFQGPPSYEQYF. Full variable domain (rest looked up from reference TRBV7-9 and TRBJ2-7): DTGVSQNPRHKITKRGQNVTFRCDPISEHNRLYWYRQTLGQGPEFLTYFQNEAQLEKSRLLSDRFSAERPKGSFSTLEIQRTEQGDSAMYLCASSSFQGPPSYEQYFGPGTRLTVT.

This clonotype was counted at least ten times. The rearrangement links TRBV6-2 or TRBV6-3 to TRBJ1-3; a possible D gene is TRBD1 (5 bases). This CDR3 spans 15 amino acids. CDR1 is MNHEY and CDR2 is SVGEGT in the germline V gene. V lost 6 bases and J lost 0, with 12 bases in between. DNA for the CDR3: TGTGCCAGCAGCTACAGGCCCGACTCTGGAAACACCATATATTTT. Its translation is CASSYRPDSGNTIYF.

This clonotype appeared many times. The gene calls are TRBV10-2 and TRBJ1-1; a weak D match, TRBD1 (6 bases). Deletions cut 7 bases from V and 0 bases from J, with 12 bases between. The CDR3 runs 14 residues. CDR1 WSHSY and CDR2 SAAADI come from the germline V gene. The CDR3 here is CASKQGPMNTEAFF. The DNA of the CDR3 is TGCGCCAGCAAGCAGGGGCCCATGAACACTGAAGCTTTCTTT.

This clonotype was seen at least ten times. V usage is TRBV5-1 and J usage is TRBJ1-6; D is uncertain. Per germline, CDR1 SGHRS and CDR2 YFSETQ. The CDR3 covers 14 residues. V lost 7 bases, J lost 7 bases, and 15 bases lay in between. The CDR3 bases are TGCGCCAGCTCAGTCGGCGCCGAGAATTCACCCCTCCACTTT. Protein product: CASSVGAENSPLHF. The whole variable domain, remainder taken from reference TRBV5-1 and TRBJ1-6, is KAGVTQTPRYLIKTRGQQVTLSCSPISGHRSVSWYQQTPGQGLQFLFEYFSETQRNKGNFPGRFSGRQFSNSRSEMNVSTLELGDSALYLCASSVGAENSPLHFGNGTRLTVT.

This clonotype showed up many times. The chain is built from TRBV7-9 and TRBJ2-1, with a possible D match to TRBD1 (5 bases). This CDR3 has 12 amino acids. Deletions cut 10 bases from V and 4 bases from J, with 11 bases between. The V gene's germline CDR1 is SEHNR and CDR2 FQNEAQ (reference sequence). CDR3 DNA: TGTGCCACTACCTCAGGGTACAATGAGCAGTTCTTC. It translates to CATTSGYNEQFF.

The J gene is TRBJ2-2, the V gene TRBV5-6; perhaps TRBD2 as D (5 bases). V was pared by 1 base and J by 8 bases, with 15 bases between. Looked up from germline, CDR1 is SGHDT and CDR2 is YYEEEE. CDR3 length equals 15 residues. The CDR3 DNA is TGTGCCAGCAGCTTGCCCCGGGCGGAGGCGGGGGAGCTGTTTTTT. It is translated as CASSLPRAEAGELFF.

This clonotype was seen repeatedly, ten times or more. The chain is built from TRBV6-5 and TRBJ2-3; 8 nucleotides agree with TRBD1. V shed 2 bases, J shed 4 bases, and the junction held 8 bases outside the gene matches. The CDR3 runs to 16 residues. In germline, CDR1 is MNHEY, CDR2 SVGAGI. In DNA, the CDR3 is TGTGCCAGCAGTTACGTCGGGCAGGGGGCATCAGATACGCAGTATTTT. This gives the protein CASSYVGQGASDTQYF.

Ten or more counts support this clonotype. The gene calls are TRBV6-2 or TRBV6-3 and TRBJ1-5; the D gene is possibly TRBD1 (6 bases). The CDR3 runs to 19 residues. Trimming removed 5 bases from V and 2 bases from J, with 25 bases in between. CDR1 is MNHEY and CDR2 is SVGEGT in the germline V gene. CDR3 DNA: TGTGCCAGCAGTACTCCCGGGACATTGAAGTCCCTTGGCAATCAGCCCCAGCATTTT. It yields the protein CASSTPGTLKSLGNQPQHF.

This clonotype has ten or more counts. This rearrangement joins TRBV29-1 to TRBJ2-5; a possible D gene is TRBD1 (7 bases). Germline V CDR1 and CDR2: SQVTM, ANQGSEA. The ends were cut back, 3 bases at V and 3 bases at J, with 8 bases in the middle. CDR3 size: 12 residues. The CDR3 loop reads CSVDRGEETQYF. CDR3 nucleotides: TGCAGCGTTGACAGGGGGGAAGAGACCCAGTACTTC.